This entry lists 25 T cell receptor beta chains sequenced from one sample in a study of control samples from healthy donors and cancer patients. The assay was immunoSEQ multiplex PCR, and TCRdb's table has in-frame clones only and misses some. Among under 200,000 clones, around 92% were seen once, and the ten largest hold roughly 1.6%. Specimen: blood. The receptor set was obtained from a woman in her twenties or thirties in good health.

This chain links TRBV7-2 with TRBJ2-7; 14 bases map to TRBD2. Germline trimming cut 5 bases from V and 4 bases from J; bases unmatched to any gene: 4. The CDR3 covers 15 residues. The germline V gene has CDR1 SGHTA and CDR2 FQGNSA. The CDR3 loop is CASSLGLAGVYEQYF. The CDR3 DNA reads as TGTGCCAGCAGCCTGGGACTAGCGGGAGTATACGAGCAGTACTTC.

The chain joins TRBV27 to TRBJ1-5; tentatively, D is TRBD1 (6 bases). Germline V gene lookup returns CDR1 MNHEY and CDR2 SMNVEV (reference sequence). V was clipped by 6 bases and J by 7 bases, with 19 bases between them. The CDR3 extends over 15 amino acids. The CDR3 region is CASSLFKGGEQPQHF. CDR3 sequence (DNA): TGTGCCAGCAGCCTCTTCAAGGGGGGGGAGCAGCCCCAGCATTTT.

This chain connects TRBV18 to TRBJ1-2; TRBD1 is a possible D gene (5 bases). The germline CDR1 and CDR2 sequences are KGHSH and LQKENI. This CDR3 has 16 residues. V dropped 0 bases and J dropped 1 base, with 12 bases sitting between them. The CDR3 DNA reads TGTGCCAGCTCACCACCGAGGGGAGGCCTTAACTATGGCTACACCTTC. Amino acid sequence: CASSPPRGGLNYGYTF.

J is TRBJ2-6 and V is TRBV5-1; 15 nucleotides match TRBD2. V lost 4 bases to trimming and J lost 1 base; unmatched junction nucleotides: 6. CDR1 and CDR2 from the germline V gene are SGHRS and YFSETQ. CDR3 length: 19 residues. The CDR3 sequence: CASSLGLAGGPSGANVLTF. The DNA of the CDR3 is TGCGCCAGCAGCCTCGGACTAGCGGGGGGGCCATCTGGGGCCAACGTCCTGACTTTC.

To note about this clone: The sample contains more than one DNA sequence encoding this CDR3. This chain links TRBV14 with TRBJ1-1, with D unresolved. The CDR3 runs 14 residues. Germline V gene sequence: CDR1 SGHDN, CDR2 FVKESK. Trimming stripped 3 bases from V and 0 bases from J, with 8 bases between. The DNA of the CDR3 is TGTGCCAGCAGCCAGGCCGGGATGAACACTGAAGCTTTCTTT. Translating it yields CASSQAGMNTEAFF. Combining the CDR3 with reference TRBV14 and TRBJ1-1 gives the whole variable domain EAGVTQFPSHSVIEKGQTVTLRCDPISGHDNLYWYRRVMGKEIKFLLHFVKESKQDESGMPNNRFLAERTGGTYSTLKVQPAELEDSGVYFCASSQAGMNTEAFFGQGTRLTVV.

V is TRBV20-1 and J is TRBJ2-1; 7 bases align to TRBD2. Germline V gene data show CDR1 as DFQATT and CDR2 as SNEGSKA (reference sequence). V gave up 3 bases and J gave up 6 bases; unmatched junction bases: 5. CDR3 length: 13 amino acids. For the CDR3, the DNA is TGCAGTGCTAGTCCGGGAGGTGTCAATGAGCAGTTCTTC. It translates to CSASPGGVNEQFF.

On this clone itself: This sample includes further DNA sequences coding for the same CDR3. J is TRBJ2-5 and V is TRBV6-5, with 12 bases that match TRBD2. The V gene's germline CDR1 is MNHEY and CDR2 SVGAGI. The CDR3 is 16 amino acids. Losses at the gene ends were 0 bases for V and 2 bases for J; bases not matched to a gene: 1. The CDR3 sequence: CASSYSGTSGQETQYF. CDR3 nucleotides: TGTGCCAGCAGTTACTCTGGGACTAGCGGGCAAGAGACCCAGTACTTC.

The gene calls are TRBV6-1 and TRBJ1-6; TRBD1 matches at 8 bases. V dropped 3 bases and J dropped 10; count of bases not matched to a gene: 8. CDR1 is MNHNS, CDR2 SASEGT, per germline. This CDR3 comprises 15 residues. The CDR3 nucleotides read TGTGCCAGCAGTGACCCGACAGGGGAGGTGTCACCCCTCCACTTT. Its protein product is CASSDPTGEVSPLHF.

The chain is built from TRBV10-3 and TRBJ2-5, with 8 bases matching TRBD1. The CDR3 is 14 residues long. After removal of 3 bases from V and 5 bases from J, the junction contained 5 bases not matched to a gene. Germline lookup yields CDR1 ENHRY and CDR2 SYGVKD. The CDR3 DNA sequence: TGTGCCATCAGTGATGGACAGGGAGGCGAGACCCAGTACTTC. It specifies CAISDGQGGETQYF.

Only one count was recorded for this clone. The chain recombines TRBV5-1 with TRBJ2-7; unclear D gene. Germline V gene sequence: CDR1 SGHRS, CDR2 YFSETQ. The germline V and J ends were trimmed by 0 bases and 5 bases, with 3 bases remaining between them. The CDR3 consists of 11 residues. This CDR3 reads CASSLVDEQYF. CDR3 sequence (DNA): TGCGCCAGCAGCTTGGTAGACGAGCAGTACTTC.

There are a few counts of this clone. V and J are TRBV4-3 and TRBJ2-2; perhaps TRBD1 as D (6 bases). V lost 7 bases to trimming and J lost 1 base, with 16 bases between them. The CDR3 is made up of 16 amino acids. Germline V gene data show CDR1 as LGHNA and CDR2 as YSLEER. In DNA form, the CDR3 reads TGCGCCAGCAACCCCAGGGGCCCAGAGAACACCGGGGAGCTGTTTTTT. Protein product: CASNPRGPENTGELFF.

The CDR3 DNA reads TGTGCCAGCAGCTTACAGAGACAGGGCTATGGCTACACCTTC. It translates to CASSLQRQGYGYTF. The chain links TRBV7-2 to TRBJ1-2, with 7 bases aligning to TRBD1. Germline CDR1 and CDR2: SGHTA and FQGNSA. This CDR3 is built from 14 residues. V shed 2 bases and J 4 bases; nucleotides not matched to a gene: 4.

This clone showed up just a few times. V is TRBV6-4 and J is TRBJ1-5; D call uncertain. Germline V gene lookup returns CDR1 MRHNA and CDR2 SNTAGT. This CDR3 comprises 14 residues. V gave up 2 bases and J gave up 0 bases, with 5 bases separating them. The DNA of the CDR3 is TGTGCCAGCAGTGACGGAACTAGCAATCAGCCCCAGCATTTT. It is translated as CASSDGTSNQPQHF.

The V call is TRBV2, the J call TRBJ1-6; 7 bases match TRBD1. Per the germline V gene, CDR1 is SNHLY and CDR2 is FYNNEI. The CDR3 is 15 amino acids. After removal of 4 bases from V and 5 bases from J, the junction contained 5 bases not matched to a gene. The CDR3 bases are TGTGCCAGCAGTGTAGGTACAGGGGATAATTCACCCCTCCACTTT. It translates to CASSVGTGDNSPLHF.

The chain joins TRBV2 to TRBJ2-7, with 7 bases fitting TRBD2. The J segment lost 2 bases and the V segment lost 8 bases, leaving 3 bases of the junction unmatched. CDR3 size: 12 residues. The germline CDR1 and CDR2 sequences are SNHLY and FYNNEI. The chain's CDR3 is CASLGLAYEQYF. The CDR3 DNA reads TGTGCCAGCCTAGGACTAGCCTACGAGCAGTACTTC. Variable domain in full (rest from reference TRBV2 and TRBJ2-7): EPEVTQTPSHQVTQMGQEVILRCVPISNHLYFYWYRQILGQKVEFLVSFYNNEISEKSEIFDDQFSVERPDGSNFTLKIRSTKLEDSAMYFCASLGLAYEQYFGPGTRLTVT.

In its sample, this clone was seen a few times. This sequence joins TRBV7-3 and TRBJ2-1, with D tentatively TRBD2 (6 bases). Germline V lookup: CDR1 SGHTA, CDR2 FQGTGA. V shed 0 bases and J shed 5 bases, with 11 bases lying between them. This CDR3 has 15 amino acids. The CDR3 region has the DNA TGTGCCAGCAGCTTAACCGCTAGCGACCACAATGAGCAGTTCTTC. Protein sequence: CASSLTASDHNEQFF.

Comments on this clone: Relative to the germline gene, one junction end is altered; a read error may explain this. The identical CDR3 is also encoded by other nucleotide sequences in the sample. The chain is built from TRBV24-1 and TRBJ2-1; D uncertain. Germline CDR1 and CDR2: KGHDR and SFDVKD. This CDR3 is 14 amino acids long. CDR3 loop: CATRGRSSYNEQFF. CDR3 DNA sequence: TGTGCCACCAGGGGCAGGAGCTCCTATAATGAGCAGTTCTTC.

The rearrangement uses TRBV28 and TRBJ2-1; 10 nucleotides match TRBD2. Trimming at V came to 3 bases and at J to 7 bases, leaving 9 bases not matched to a gene. Germline CDR1 is MDHEN and CDR2 is SYDVKM. The CDR3 is 16 residues long. The CDR3 reads CASSFVASGRRNEQFF. Written as DNA, the CDR3 is TGTGCCAGCAGTTTTGTGGCTAGCGGGAGAAGGAATGAGCAGTTCTTC.

Only a few counts were recorded for this clone. V gene TRBV5-6 combines with J gene TRBJ1-2; no clear D gene. CDR3 length equals 15 residues. Trimming shortened V by 0 bases and J by 4 bases, and 13 bases separated the two germline ends. The V gene's germline CDR1 is SGHDT and CDR2 YYEEEE. CDR3 residues: CASSLGHPPLYGYTF. CDR3 coding DNA: TGTGCCAGCAGCTTGGGCCACCCTCCCCTCTATGGCTACACCTTC.

This chain links TRBV4-1 with TRBJ2-5; D possibly uses TRBD1 or TRBD2 (5 bases each). Germline CDR1 MGHRA, CDR2 YSYEKL. The length of the CDR3 is 16 residues. V lost 0 bases to trimming and J lost 4 bases, with 15 bases between them. The CDR3 loop is CASSQDPRARGETQYF. In DNA, the CDR3 is TGCGCCAGCAGCCAAGATCCCAGGGCGAGGGGAGAGACCCAGTACTTC.

The chain carries TRBV7-9 and TRBJ2-3, with 10 bases aligning to TRBD2. Germline V lookup: CDR1 SEHNR, CDR2 FQNEAQ (reference sequence). The V gene end was trimmed by 5 bases and the J gene end by 2 bases; junction bases not matched to a gene: 7. This CDR3 region has 16 residues. The chain's CDR3 is CASSRGSGGTTDTQYF. The CDR3 nucleotides read TGTGCCAGCAGCCGCGGTAGCGGGGGGACCACAGATACGCAGTATTTT.

The chain couples TRBV11-2 to TRBJ1-1, with D uncertain. Trimming stripped 1 base from V and 1 base from J, with 4 bases between. This CDR3 spans 13 amino acids. Per germline, CDR1 SGHAT and CDR2 FQNNGV. CDR3 protein: CASSLVGNTEAFF. The DNA for the CDR3 is TGTGCCAGCAGCTTAGTGGGGAACACTGAAGCTTTCTTT.

V gene TRBV6-6 combines with J gene TRBJ1-6; D not certain. V dropped 4 bases and J dropped 7 bases, with 11 bases sitting between them. The CDR3 loop spans 14 amino acids. CDR1 is MNHNY, CDR2 SVGAGI, per germline (reference sequence). CDR3 DNA: TGTGCCAGCAGTTTGGCCAGGAAGAATTCACCCCTCCACTTT. It specifies CASSLARKNSPLHF.

CDR3 region: CASSYSGLAGETQYF. The CDR3 bases are TGTGCCAGCAGTTACTCTGGACTAGCGGGAGAGACCCAGTACTTC. The chain couples TRBV6-2 or TRBV6-3 to TRBJ2-5; 11 bases are shared with TRBD2. This CDR3 has 15 amino acids. Germline CDR1 and CDR2: MNHEY and SVGEGT. V lost 0 bases to trimming and J lost 4 bases; unmatched junction nucleotides: 1.

This chain connects TRBV11-2 to TRBJ2-3; a possible D gene is TRBD2 (6 bases). Germline V gene sequence: CDR1 SGHAT, CDR2 FQNNGV. This CDR3 has 11 residues. V was trimmed by 8 bases and J by 4 bases, leaving 7 bases between them. CDR3 DNA: TGTGCCAGCGGGAGGTCAGATACGCAGTATTTT. It translates to CASGRSDTQYF.